This is a list of T cell receptor beta chains from one sample in a study of esophageal squamous cell carcinoma under preoperative chemotherapy. TCRdb passed the PCR reads through MiXCR, listing each CDR3 protein once. The data contain around 34,000 distinct CDR3 sequences, around half of them singletons. The material was obtained from a patient given preoperative chemotherapy. These receptors were collected from a human donor with esophageal squamous cell carcinoma. The donor label of this sample is uncertain. The CDR3 runs from the conserved cysteine through the conserved F or W. A D gene is named only where the DNA matches it firmly. Not all rows give a size; the values are once, few, many and, for expanded clones, a class.

J | size | D | V | DNA | CDR3
TRBJ2-5 | . | . | TRBV7-6 | TGTGCCAGCAGCGTGGATGGCGGGGGCCGCGGCAAAGATACGCAGTACTTC | CASSVDGGGRGKDTQYF
TRBJ2-1 | many | TRBD1 | TRBV12-3/TRBV12-4 | TGTGCCAGCAGTTTAGACAGGGGGGTCTATGAGCAGTTCTTC | CASSLDRGVYEQFF
TRBJ1-2 | many | . | TRBV6-2/TRBV6-3 | TGTGCCAGCAGCACTGACCCAAGCTTGACTCTTAACTATGGCTACACCTTC | CASSTDPSLTLNYGYTF
TRBJ2-5 | . | . | TRBV7-6 | TGTGCCAGCACGGGGGACGGGGGTCCGGGCCAAGAGACGCAGTACTTC | CASTGDGGPGQETQYF
TRBJ2-3 | once | . | TRBV6-1 | TGTGCCAGCAGGGCGGGGCGAGCCAAAAATACGCAGTATTTT | CASRAGRAKNTQYF
TRBJ2-1 | . | . | TRBV27 | TGTGCCAGCAGACGTAAGGTTGTGTCCTCCAGGGAGCAGTTCTTT | CASRRKVVSSREQFF
TRBJ2-4 | many | . | TRBV7-9 | TGTGCCAGCAGCTCCCGAACCCAGGGAGTAGCCAAAAACATTCAGTACTTC | CASSSRTQGVAKNIQYF
TRBJ2-7 | . | TRBD2 | TRBV7-2 | TGTGCCAGCAGCTTCGCGGGGGGGGGGGCCAATAATACGCAGTACTTC | CASSFAGGGANNTQYF
TRBJ2-3 | . | . | TRBV7-8 | TGTGCCAGCAGCTTTAGCCTGACAACAGATACGCAGTATTTT | CASSFSLTTDTQYF
TRBJ2-3 | . | TRBD2 | TRBV6-1 | TGTGCCAGCAGGCGCAACCGGGGGGGCGGGGCAGATACCCAGTACTTT | CASRRNRGGGADTQYF
TRBJ2-5 | . | TRBD2 | TRBV12-3/TRBV12-4 | TGTGCCAGCGGGGGGGAAGGGCGGGCGACCCAGTACTTC | CASGGEGRATQYF
TRBJ2-7 | once | . | TRBV6-1 | TGTGCCAGCAAACTAGTTCCGAGCTCCTACGAGCAGTACTTC | CASKLVPSSYEQYF
TRBJ2-3 | . | . | TRBV7-2 | TGTCGCGGCAGGTTACAGCGAGCCACAAACATTCAGTATTTT | CRGRLQRATNIQYF
TRBJ2-3 | . | . | TRBV6-1 | TGTGCCAGCAGTCGCAACCAGGGGGGCGCCACAGACACGCAGTATTTC | CASSRNQGGATDTQYF
TRBJ1-5 | . | . | TRBV7-8 | TGTGCCAGCAGTCCCTACAATCAGCCCCAGCATTTT | CASSPYNQPQHF
TRBJ2-4 | few | TRBD2 | TRBV7-6 | TGTGCCAGCAGCGGGGGGGGAGCCAAAAATACGCAGTACTTT | CASSGGGAKNTQYF
TRBJ2-3 | . | . | TRBV7-2 | TGTGCCAGCAGGTCTGGCGGGCGGGGCACAGATACGCAGTATTTC | CASRSGGRGTDTQYF
TRBJ2-2 | many | . | TRBV7-8 | TGTGCCAGCAGCCACAGGGGGGGGGCTCTCTCCGGGGAGCTGTTTTTT | CASSHRGGALSGELFF
TRBJ2-1 | . | TRBD2 | TRBV4-3 | TGCGCCAGCAGCCAAGACAGGACTAGCGGGGGGAGCTCCTACAATGAGCAGTTCTTC | CASSQDRTSGGSSYNEQFF
TRBJ2-7 | . | TRBD1 | TRBV12-5 | TGTGCTAGTGGTTTGGGCGGGACAGGGGGTCCCTACGAGCAGTACTTC | CASGLGGTGGPYEQYF
TRBJ2-5 | medium-sized | . | TRBV7-9 | TGTGCCAGCAGCGATCGGGGAGGTCGTAGTGAGACCCAGTACTTC | CASSDRGGRSETQYF